The 7 T cell receptor beta chains below come from one sample, sequenced in a study of neurological immune-mediated disorders. TCRdb used MiXCR to reprocess the 5' RACE reads, holding one entry per CDR3 protein. Of 80,000 or so distinct CDR3 sequences in the sample, roughly 9% were seen once. The sequencing input was PBMCs. The origin of the receptors is a man aged 50-60 years in good health.

The CDR3 DNA reads TGTGCCAGCAGTGATACGTACAGGGGGCTTGTATTCGTGGAGCTGTTTTTT. This sequence encodes CASSDTYRGLVFVELFF. This sequence joins TRBV12-3 or TRBV12-4 and TRBJ2-2, with 9 bases matching TRBD1. The CDR3 runs 17 residues. V lost 5 bases to trimming and J lost 10 bases; unmatched junction nucleotides: 17.

This clonotype occurred many times. The CDR3 loop reads CASSVTGTEYEQYF. The CDR3 DNA is TGTGCCAGCAGCGTGACCGGGACAGAGTACGAGCAGTACTTC. The J gene is TRBJ2-7, the V gene TRBV9; 7 nucleotides line up with TRBD1. J lost 4 bases, V lost 2 bases, and 6 bases had no gene match. Germline V gene data show CDR1 as SGDLS and CDR2 as YYNGEE. This CDR3 is built from 14 residues.

This clonotype has a count of ten or more. The CDR3 DNA reads as TGCGCCAGCAGCTTGGCCGGGGAAATCGGGGAGCTGTTTTTT. It is translated as CASSLAGEIGELFF. V usage is TRBV5-1 and J usage is TRBJ2-2; D might be TRBD2 (5 bases). The CDR3 is 14 amino acids. Trimming removed 0 bases from V and 7 bases from J, with 10 bases in between. In germline, CDR1 is SGHRS, CDR2 YFSETQ.

This clonotype was seen at least ten times. V is TRBV28 and J is TRBJ2-7; no firm D call. Germline V gene data show CDR1 as MDHEN and CDR2 as SYDVKM. Trimming stripped 3 bases from V and 0 bases from J, with 6 bases between. This CDR3 has 13 amino acids. The CDR3 coding sequence is TGTGCCAGCAGTTTGGCCAGCTCCTACGAGCAGTACTTC. It yields the protein CASSLASSYEQYF.

This clonotype was detected ten times or more. The V call is TRBV7-9, the J call TRBJ2-3; a possible D gene is TRBD1 (6 bases). V lost 8 bases to trimming and J lost 3 bases, with 15 bases between them. The CDR3 is 14 residues long. In germline, CDR1 is SEHNR, CDR2 FQNEAQ (reference sequence). Here the CDR3 DNA reads TGTGCCAGCGACTCCCGGACAGATACAGATACGCAGTATTTT. The encoded protein is CASDSRTDTDTQYF.

This clonotype was counted at least ten times. CDR3 coding DNA: TGCAGCGTTGAAGGGCAGGGGTCGACTGAAGCTTTCTTT. Translation: CSVEGQGSTEAFF. The genes are TRBV29-1 and TRBJ1-1; tentative D call: TRBD1 (6 bases). The CDR3 length is 13 residues. Per germline, CDR1 SQVTM and CDR2 ANQGSEA. Trimming pared 1 base from V and 5 bases from J, leaving 11 bases between.

This clonotype was found many times. The chain combines TRBV12-3 or TRBV12-4 with TRBJ2-7, with D hard to call. V was pared by 3 bases and J by 7 bases, with 13 bases between. This CDR3 is built from 13 residues. Written as DNA, the CDR3 is TGTGCCAGCAGTTTTGAACCCAGTCGGGAGCAGTACTTC. Translating gives CASSFEPSREQYF.